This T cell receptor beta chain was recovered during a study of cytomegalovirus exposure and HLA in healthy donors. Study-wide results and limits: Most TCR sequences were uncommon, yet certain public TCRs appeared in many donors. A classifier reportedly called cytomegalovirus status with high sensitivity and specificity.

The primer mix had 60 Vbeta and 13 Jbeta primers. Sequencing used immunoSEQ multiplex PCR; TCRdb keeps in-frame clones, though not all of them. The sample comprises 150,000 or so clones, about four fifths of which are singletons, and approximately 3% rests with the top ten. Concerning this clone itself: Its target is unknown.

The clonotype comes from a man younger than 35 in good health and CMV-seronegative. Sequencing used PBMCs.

In DNA, the CDR3 is TGTGCCAGCAGCCAAGACTGGCGGGGGGATGGGGGTGAGCAGTTCTTC. Residues: CASSQDWRGDGGEQFF. The chain has TRBV4-2 and TRBJ2-1, with 8 bases identical to TRBD2. There are 16 residues in the CDR3. The trim removed 0 bases at V and 9 bases at J, leaving 10 bases unmatched. In germline, CDR1 is LGHNA, CDR2 YNFKEQ.